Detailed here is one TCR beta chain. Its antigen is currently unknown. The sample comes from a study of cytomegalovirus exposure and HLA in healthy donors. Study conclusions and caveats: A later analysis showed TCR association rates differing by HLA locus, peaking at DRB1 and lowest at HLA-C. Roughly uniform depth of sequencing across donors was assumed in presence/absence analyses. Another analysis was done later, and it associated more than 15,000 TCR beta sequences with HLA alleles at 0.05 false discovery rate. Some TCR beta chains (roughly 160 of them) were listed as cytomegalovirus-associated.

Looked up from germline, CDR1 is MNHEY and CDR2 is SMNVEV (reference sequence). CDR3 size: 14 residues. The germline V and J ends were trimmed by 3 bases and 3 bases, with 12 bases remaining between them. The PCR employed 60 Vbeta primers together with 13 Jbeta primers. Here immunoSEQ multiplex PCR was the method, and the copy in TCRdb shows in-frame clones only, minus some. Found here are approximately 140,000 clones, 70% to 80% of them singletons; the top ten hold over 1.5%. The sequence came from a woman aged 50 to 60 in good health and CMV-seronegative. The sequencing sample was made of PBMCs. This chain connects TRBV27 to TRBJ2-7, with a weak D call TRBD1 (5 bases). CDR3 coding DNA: TGTGCCAGCAGTTTCAAAGGACACCTCTACGAGCAGTACGTC. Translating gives CASSFKGHLYEQYV.